The T cell receptor (beta chain) under discussion was sequenced for a study of Ad26.COV2.S vaccination and SARS-CoV-2 variants. Overall study: Doses of Ad26.COV2.S were injected into muscle once or twice, 56 days apart.

Here immunoSEQ multiplex PCR was the method, and the copy in TCRdb shows in-frame clones only, minus some. The sample includes 200,000 to 300,000 clones, approximately 88% seen only once; the top ten take about 10%. Treatment defined: about 20 received Ad26.COV2.S at low or high dose, single or two shots; about 5 received placebo; per-sample allocation not given. Sampling took place 63 days after the first vaccine or placebo injection. The CDR3 has 13 residues. Looked up from germline, CDR1 is SGHDT and CDR2 is YYEEEE. V shed 3 bases and J shed 9 bases, with 13 bases lying between them. The chain uses TRBV5-6 and TRBJ1-5, with D tentatively TRBD1 (6 bases). Material: peripheral blood, obtained in a trial of Ad26.COV2.S vaccine versus placebo. This TCR came from a person between 18 and 65 years old who received the Ad26.COV2.S COVID-19 vaccine or a placebo. DNA for the CDR3: TGTGCCAGCAGCTCAAGAGGGGGGACGCCCCAGCATTTT. Translation: CASSSRGGTPQHF.